This TCR beta chain derives from a study of blood T cell repertoires in COVID-19. Looking at the study overall: The study drew acute and convalescent COVID-19 samples from the United States, Italy and Spain. PBMCs, B-cell-depleted T cells, or T cells were the source of the cDNA or gDNA that made up the material.

The CDR3 is made up of 15 amino acids. V lost 2 bases and J 7 bases, leaving 18 bases between the germline ends. CDR1 is SGHTA and CDR2 is FQGNSA in the germline V gene. Original analysis: Nucleated cell number was recorded as an estimate derived from reference gene primer amplification. Assay: immunoSEQ multiplex PCR; the TCRdb copy retains only in-frame clones and omits some. The V and J calls and the clone size are those of that table, but D and trimming were determined from the DNA. The sample gives more than 95,000 clones, 60% to 85% of which show up once; 6.2% is in the top ten. The sequencing sample was made of peripheral blood. The gene calls are TRBV7-2 and TRBJ2-7, with TRBD2 as a possible D gene (7 bases). The clonotype was recovered from a man between 70 and 80 years old with acute or convalescent COVID-19. CDR3 protein: CASSLSPGGLREQYF. CDR3 coding DNA: TGTGCCAGCAGCTTAAGTCCGGGGGGCCTCAGGGAGCAGTACTTC.